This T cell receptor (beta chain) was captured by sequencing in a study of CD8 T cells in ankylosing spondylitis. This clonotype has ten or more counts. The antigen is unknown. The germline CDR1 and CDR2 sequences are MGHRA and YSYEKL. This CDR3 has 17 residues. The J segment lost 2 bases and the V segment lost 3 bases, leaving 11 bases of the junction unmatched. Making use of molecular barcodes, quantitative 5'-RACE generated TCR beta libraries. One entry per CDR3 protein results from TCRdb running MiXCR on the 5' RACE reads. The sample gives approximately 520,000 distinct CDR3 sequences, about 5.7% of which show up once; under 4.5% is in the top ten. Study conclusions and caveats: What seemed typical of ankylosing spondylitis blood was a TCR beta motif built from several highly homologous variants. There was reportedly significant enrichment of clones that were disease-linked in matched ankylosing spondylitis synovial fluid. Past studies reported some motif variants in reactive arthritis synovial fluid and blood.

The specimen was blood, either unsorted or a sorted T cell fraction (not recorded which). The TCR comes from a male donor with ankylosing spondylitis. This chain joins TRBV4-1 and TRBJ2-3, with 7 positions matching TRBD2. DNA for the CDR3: TGCGCCAGCAGCCAGGGGGGGATTCTGATACTCACAGATACGCAGTATTTT. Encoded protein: CASSQGGILILTDTQYF.